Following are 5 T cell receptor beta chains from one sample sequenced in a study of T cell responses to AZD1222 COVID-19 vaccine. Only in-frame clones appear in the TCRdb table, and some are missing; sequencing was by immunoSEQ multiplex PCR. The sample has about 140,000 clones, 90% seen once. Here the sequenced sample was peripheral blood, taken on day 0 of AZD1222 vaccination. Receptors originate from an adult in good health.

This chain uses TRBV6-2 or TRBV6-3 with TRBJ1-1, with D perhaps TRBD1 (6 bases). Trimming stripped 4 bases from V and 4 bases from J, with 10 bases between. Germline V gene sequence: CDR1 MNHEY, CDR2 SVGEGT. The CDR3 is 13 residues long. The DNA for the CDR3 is TGTGCCAGCAGTTTATACAGGGCCACTGAAGCTTTCTTT. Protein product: CASSLYRATEAFF.

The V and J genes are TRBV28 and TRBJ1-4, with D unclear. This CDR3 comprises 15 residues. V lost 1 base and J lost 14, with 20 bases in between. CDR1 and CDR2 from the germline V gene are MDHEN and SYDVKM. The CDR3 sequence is CASSLFWAPEKTLFF. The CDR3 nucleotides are TGTGCCAGCAGTTTATTCTGGGCCCCGGAGAAAACTCTGTTTTTT.

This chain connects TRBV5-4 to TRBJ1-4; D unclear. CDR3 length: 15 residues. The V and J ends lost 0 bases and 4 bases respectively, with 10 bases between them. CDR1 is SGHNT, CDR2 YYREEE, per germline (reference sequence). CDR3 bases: TGTGCCAGCAGCTTGGCCGGGCTTTATAATGAAAAACTGTTTTTT. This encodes CASSLAGLYNEKLFF.

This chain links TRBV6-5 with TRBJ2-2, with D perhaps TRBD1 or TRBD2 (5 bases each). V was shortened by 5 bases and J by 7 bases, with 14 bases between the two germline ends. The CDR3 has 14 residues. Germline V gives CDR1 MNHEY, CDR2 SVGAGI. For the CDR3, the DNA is TGTGCCAGCAGTCTCGGCAGGGAGTACGGGGAGCTGTTTTTT. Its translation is CASSLGREYGELFF.

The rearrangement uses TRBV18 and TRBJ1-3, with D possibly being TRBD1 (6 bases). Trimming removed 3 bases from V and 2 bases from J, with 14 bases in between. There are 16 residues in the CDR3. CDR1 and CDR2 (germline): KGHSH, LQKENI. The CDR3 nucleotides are TGTGCCAGCTCACCCATTAGAGGGGACACTGGAAACACCATATATTTT. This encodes CASSPIRGDTGNTIYF.